Presented here are 25 T cell receptor beta chains from one specimen sequenced in a study of PD-L1 blockade in urothelial cancer. Time point meaning: peripheral blood 6 weeks after treatment start. Assay used: immunoSEQ multiplex PCR; TCRdb lists only in-frame clones, some missing. The table records 50,000 or so clones, approximately 84% of them present only once. Sequenced here: PBMCs, sampled around atezolizumab (anti-PD-L1) treatment. These receptors came from a man in his 60s with urothelial cancer.

The V gene is TRBV11-3, the J gene TRBJ2-1, with TRBD1 as a possible D gene (6 bases). Between the trimmed V and J ends, which lost 5 bases and 4 bases, there was a span of 12 bases. This CDR3 has 14 amino acids. The germline V gene has CDR1 SGHNT and CDR2 YENEEA. CDR3 sequence reads: CASSPTTGYNEQFF. CDR3 sequence (DNA): TGTGCCAGCAGCCCGACCACAGGGTACAATGAGCAGTTCTTC.

The genes are TRBV7-2 and TRBJ2-1; no reliable D call. The CDR3 has 14 residues. Trimming stripped 7 bases from V and 8 bases from J, with 18 bases between. The germline V gene has CDR1 SGHTA and CDR2 FQGNSA. CDR3 in amino acids: CASKPRYSSYEQFF. CDR3 DNA sequence: TGTGCCAGCAAGCCCCGGTACTCAAGCTATGAGCAGTTCTTC.

V gene TRBV14 combines with J gene TRBJ2-2; D possibly corresponds to TRBD1 (6 bases). Per the germline V gene, CDR1 is SGHDN and CDR2 is FVKESK. This CDR3 has 14 amino acids. V lost 4 bases to trimming and J lost 5 bases, with 11 bases between them. The CDR3 here is CASSPLRGTGELFF. CDR3 coding DNA: TGTGCCAGCAGCCCCTTGAGGGGGACCGGGGAGCTGTTTTTT.

The genes are TRBV5-1 and TRBJ1-3; TRBD1 agrees at 7 bases. The CDR3 loop spans 15 amino acids. Trimming cost V 0 bases and J 2 bases; bases outside gene matches: 2. The germline V gene has CDR1 SGHRS and CDR2 YFSETQ. CDR3 sequence: CASSLGQGAGNTIYF. The CDR3 coding sequence is TGCGCCAGCAGCTTGGGGCAGGGGGCTGGAAACACCATATATTTT.

This rearrangement joins TRBV10-3 to TRBJ1-1, with 11 bases that match TRBD1. The J segment lost 11 bases and the V segment lost 2 bases, leaving 4 bases of the junction unmatched. CDR3 size: 13 residues. Germline CDR1 reads ENHRY; CDR2 reads SYGVKD. The CDR3 DNA reads as TGTGCCATCAGTGAGCCGGACAGGGGGCATGCTTTCTTT. Translation gives CAISEPDRGHAFF.

The chain combines TRBV13 with TRBJ1-5; 7 bases line up with TRBD1. J was trimmed by 3 bases and V by 0 bases; bases with no gene match: 2. Per the germline V gene, CDR1 is PRHDT and CDR2 is FYEKMQ (reference sequence). The CDR3 loop spans 15 amino acids. The CDR3 sequence: CASSLGQGVNQPQHF. CDR3 bases: TGTGCCAGCAGCTTAGGGCAGGGGGTCAATCAGCCCCAGCATTTT.

V and J are TRBV5-5 and TRBJ1-4; D not certain. Germline CDR1 is SGHKS and CDR2 is YYEKEE (reference sequence). The CDR3 length is 14 residues. Trimming pared 0 bases from V and 3 bases from J, leaving 6 bases between. DNA of the CDR3: TGTGCCAGCAGCTTGGGGCAGTCTAATGAAAAACTGTTTTTT. Translated: CASSLGQSNEKLFF.

V and J are TRBV5-6 and TRBJ1-1; D ambiguous. The CDR3 consists of 16 residues. Trimming left V 0 bases short and J 4 bases short, with 16 bases between. Germline CDR1 reads SGHDT; CDR2 reads YYEEEE. The CDR3 spells CASSLGRRGLTTEAFF. The CDR3 DNA reads TGTGCCAGCAGCTTGGGAAGGCGGGGTTTGACCACTGAAGCTTTCTTT.

The chain couples TRBV29-1 to TRBJ2-7; 15 nucleotides align to TRBD2. V shed 7 bases and J 7 bases; nucleotides not matched to a gene: 2. Germline CDR1 and CDR2: SQVTM and ANQGSEA. The CDR3 totals 12 residues. For the CDR3, the DNA is TGCAGCGGAGGACTAGCGGGGGGGGAGCAGTACTTC. Translating gives CSGGLAGGEQYF.

This chain connects TRBV5-6 to TRBJ1-1; TRBD1 matches 7 bases. With V trimmed by 3 bases and J by 2 bases, 7 bases remained unmatched. Germline assignment: CDR1 SGHDT and CDR2 YYEEEE. The CDR3 length is 15 residues. CDR3 sequence reads: CASSYRDRLNTEAFF. The DNA for the CDR3 is TGTGCCAGCAGCTACCGGGACAGACTCAACACTGAAGCTTTCTTT.

This chain uses TRBV19 with TRBJ1-6; D is uncertain. Germline V gives CDR1 LNHDA, CDR2 SQIVND (reference sequence). V lost 4 bases, J lost 8 bases, and 12 bases lay in between. The CDR3 consists of 14 residues. CDR3 in DNA: TGTGCCAGTAGTACTGTCTCCGCGCATTCACCCCTCCACTTT. Translating it yields CASSTVSAHSPLHF.

This rearrangement joins TRBV5-1 to TRBJ2-1; D not resolved. The CDR3 has 12 amino acids. Trimming removed 0 bases at V and 7 bases at J, with 5 bases between. Germline V gene lookup returns CDR1 SGHRS and CDR2 YFSETQ. The CDR3 protein is CASSLEQNEQFF. DNA for the CDR3: TGCGCCAGCAGCTTGGAACAGAATGAGCAGTTCTTC. Looking up the rest from reference TRBV5-1 and TRBJ2-1 gives the full variable domain: KAGVTQTPRYLIKTRGQQVTLSCSPISGHRSVSWYQQTPGQGLQFLFEYFSETQRNKGNFPGRFSGRQFSNSRSEMNVSTLELGDSALYLCASSLEQNEQFFGPGTRLTVL.

The chain employs TRBV5-6 and TRBJ2-7; TRBD1 might be the D (6 bases). V gave up 0 bases and J gave up 0 bases, with 10 bases separating them. CDR1 is SGHDT and CDR2 is YYEEEE in the germline V gene. This CDR3 has 15 amino acids. CDR3 residues: CASSLGQGSSYEQYF. Written as DNA, the CDR3 is TGTGCCAGCAGCTTGGGGCAGGGGTCCTCCTACGAGCAGTACTTC.

This clone was counted only a few times. The chain couples TRBV5-1 to TRBJ1-1; weak D call: TRBD1 (5 bases). Trimming stripped 2 bases from V and 1 base from J, with 6 bases between. The CDR3 runs 13 residues. Germline-derived CDR1 and CDR2 are SGHRS and YFSETQ. Here the CDR3 reads CASSLGANTEAFF. The CDR3 region has the DNA TGCGCCAGCAGCTTAGGGGCGAACACTGAAGCTTTCTTT.

J is TRBJ2-7 and V is TRBV5-6, with TRBD2 identical over 9 bases. The V gene's germline CDR1 is SGHDT and CDR2 YYEEEE. V lost 0 bases, J lost 4 bases, and 2 bases stayed unmatched. The CDR3 consists of 14 residues. The CDR3 region is CASSLEGLAYEQYF. CDR3 sequence (DNA): TGTGCCAGCAGCTTGGAGGGACTAGCTTACGAGCAGTACTTC. The variable domain in full, completed from reference TRBV5-6 and TRBJ2-7, reads DAGVTQSPTHLIKTRGQQVTLRCSPKSGHDTVSWYQQALGQGPQFIFQYYEEEERQRGNFPDRFSGHQFPNYSSELNVNALLLGDSALYLCASSLEGLAYEQYFGPGTRLTVT.

This chain connects TRBV7-6 to TRBJ2-1, with 10 bases that match TRBD2. The V segment lost 1 base and the J segment 4 bases; nucleotides outside the gene matches: 7. This CDR3 spans 17 amino acids. CDR1 and CDR2 from the germline V gene are SGHVS and FNYEAQ. Here the CDR3 DNA reads TGTGCCAGCAGCTTAGGGCCCAGCGGGGGGGTATACAATGAGCAGTTCTTC. Its protein product is CASSLGPSGGVYNEQFF.

This chain links TRBV9 with TRBJ1-1; D is unclear. Trimming left V 2 bases short and J 1 base short, with 12 bases between. The germline V gene encodes CDR1 SGDLS and CDR2 YYNGEE. The CDR3 spans 15 residues. The CDR3 protein is CASSVVVQQNTEAFF. In DNA form, the CDR3 reads TGTGCCAGCAGCGTGGTGGTACAGCAGAACACTGAAGCTTTCTTT.

This chain links TRBV2 with TRBJ2-5, with 7 bases identical to TRBD2. The CDR3 is made up of 14 amino acids. Germline V gives CDR1 SNHLY, CDR2 FYNNEI. Germline trimming cut 6 bases from V and 1 base from J; bases unmatched to any gene: 5. CDR3 in amino acids: CASRGDYSQETQYF. DNA of the CDR3: TGTGCCAGCAGGGGGGACTACTCCCAAGAGACCCAGTACTTC. The full variable domain, completed using reference TRBV2 and TRBJ2-5, is EPEVTQTPSHQVTQMGQEVILRCVPISNHLYFYWYRQILGQKVEFLVSFYNNEISEKSEIFDDQFSVERPDGSNFTLKIRSTKLEDSAMYFCASRGDYSQETQYFGPGTRLLVL.

This chain connects TRBV7-2 to TRBJ2-2; TRBD1 might be the D (5 bases). CDR1 is SGHTA and CDR2 is FQGNSA in the germline V gene. Trimming removed 4 bases at V and 0 bases at J, with 12 bases between. The CDR3 runs 16 residues. The CDR3, as DNA: TGTGCCAGCAGCTCCGGACATATCGCGAACACCGGGGAGCTGTTTTTT. Its translation is CASSSGHIANTGELFF.

The gene calls are TRBV20-1 and TRBJ1-2; possibly TRBD1 for D (5 bases). The CDR3 totals 11 residues. Germline loops: CDR1 DFQATT, CDR2 SNEGSKA (reference sequence). V lost 6 bases and J 7 bases, leaving 12 bases between the germline ends. The CDR3 here is CSAKTRGGYTF. The CDR3 DNA follows: TGCAGTGCAAAAACAAGGGGTGGCTACACCTTC.

CDR3 sequence reads: CASLDSSGGSDTQYF. The CDR3 bases are TGTGCCAGTCTGGACTCTAGCGGGGGGTCAGATACGCAGTATTTT. The chain has TRBV19 and TRBJ2-3; 11 bases are shared with TRBD2. V was clipped by 8 bases and J by 4 bases; unmatched bases: 8. Per germline, CDR1 LNHDA and CDR2 SQIVND (reference sequence). CDR3 size: 15 residues.

This sequence joins TRBV9 and TRBJ2-7; D unresolved. This CDR3 has 13 amino acids. V lost 4 bases and J 3 bases, leaving 11 bases between the germline ends. CDR1 and CDR2 (germline): SGDLS, YYNGEE. For the CDR3, the DNA is TGTGCCAGCAGCTTAAGCATCGGCTACGAGCAGTACTTC. This translates into CASSLSIGYEQYF.

This sequence joins TRBV19 and TRBJ1-1; 9 bases line up with TRBD1. The CDR3 covers 13 residues. Unmatched junction bases numbered 2, after V lost 6 bases and J lost 3 bases. The V gene's germline CDR1 is LNHDA and CDR2 SQIVND (reference sequence). This CDR3 reads CASRRQGDTEAFF. In DNA, the CDR3 is TGTGCCAGTAGGCGACAGGGGGACACTGAAGCTTTCTTT.

This clone was picked up a small number of times. The chain links TRBV6-1 to TRBJ1-1; 7 nucleotides agree with TRBD1. V dropped 1 base and J dropped 3; count of bases not matched to a gene: 8. Germline CDR1 reads MNHNS; CDR2 reads SASEGT. There are 16 residues in the CDR3. CDR3 DNA sequence: TGTGCCAGCAGTGAAGTCAAGGACAGGACTCACACTGAAGCTTTCTTT. It translates to CASSEVKDRTHTEAFF.

V is TRBV6-6 and J is TRBJ1-1; TRBD1 agrees at 7 bases. The CDR3 extends over 15 amino acids. Germline loops: CDR1 MNHNY, CDR2 SVGAGI (reference sequence). Germline trimming cut 7 bases from V and 2 bases from J; bases unmatched to any gene: 10. The CDR3 DNA reads as TGTGCCAGCAATAAAAAACAGGGGTTCAACACTGAAGCTTTCTTT. Translating it yields CASNKKQGFNTEAFF.